This paragraph covers one TCR beta chain sequence. The sample belongs to a study of T cell changes during pregnancy in multiple sclerosis. Repertoires were generated with immunoSEQ multiplex PCR, while TCRdb's copy carries only in-frame clones and drops some. The sample lists about 21,000 clones, 75% to 95% occurring once. Trimming cost V 4 bases and J 1 base; bases outside gene matches: 4. The germline V gene has CDR1 SGHRS and CDR2 YFSETQ. The CDR3 sequence is 14 residues long. This rearrangement joins TRBV5-1 to TRBJ1-1; 7 positions match TRBD1. The receptor was isolated from a female donor with multiple sclerosis, enrolled in a pregnancy study. The specimen comprised CD4+ T cells from peripheral blood mononuclear cells, sampled in the third trimester of pregnancy. The CDR3 spells CASSPGQTNTEAFF. The CDR3 region has the DNA TGCGCCAGCAGCCCGGGACAGACGAACACTGAAGCTTTCTTT.